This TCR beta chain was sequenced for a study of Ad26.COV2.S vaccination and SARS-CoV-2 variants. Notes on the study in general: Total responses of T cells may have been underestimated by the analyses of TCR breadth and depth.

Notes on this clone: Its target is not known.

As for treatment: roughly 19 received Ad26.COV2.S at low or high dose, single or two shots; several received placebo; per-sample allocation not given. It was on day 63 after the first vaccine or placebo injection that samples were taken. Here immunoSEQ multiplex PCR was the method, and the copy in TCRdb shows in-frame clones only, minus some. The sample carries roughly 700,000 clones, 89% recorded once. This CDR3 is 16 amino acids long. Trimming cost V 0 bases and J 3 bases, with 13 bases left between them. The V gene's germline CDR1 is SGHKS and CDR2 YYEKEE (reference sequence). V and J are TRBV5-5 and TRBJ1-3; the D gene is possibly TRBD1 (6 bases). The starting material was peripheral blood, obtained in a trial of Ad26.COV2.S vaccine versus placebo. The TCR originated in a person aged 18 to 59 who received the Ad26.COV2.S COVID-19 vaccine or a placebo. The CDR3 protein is CASSLVPGVGGNTIYF. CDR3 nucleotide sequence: TGTGCCAGCAGCTTGGTACCAGGGGTTGGTGGAAACACCATATATTTT.